These 16 T cell receptor beta chains were sequenced from one sample in a study of blood T cell repertoires in COVID-19 (TCRdb year 2020). Libraries came from the immunoSEQ multiplex PCR assay. What TCRdb holds here is the immuneACCESS table cut down to in-frame rearrangements. Part of the clones is not present; checked against another copy, under half of the missing clones reflect an unresolved V gene, and the others are unexplained. This sample lists roughly 300,000 clones; 87% were detected once. 4.5% to 7% of the sample is in the top ten clones. Sequenced input: PBMCs or T cells enriched from blood (not recorded which). The receptors were sampled from a woman younger than 45 who had recovered from COVID-19.

The chain has TRBV15 and TRBJ1-1; perhaps TRBD1 as D (5 bases). V lost 4 bases, J lost 0 bases, and 6 bases lay in between. The germline V gene encodes CDR1 LNHNV and CDR2 YYDKDF (reference sequence). The CDR3 is made up of 13 amino acids. The CDR3 loop reads CATSTGMNTEAFF. Here the CDR3 DNA reads TGTGCCACCAGCACAGGGATGAACACTGAAGCTTTCTTT.

The CDR3 coding sequence is TGTGCCAGCAGCCGGAGGAGGGGGCGACAGCCCCAGCATTTT. Translating it yields CASSRRRGRQPQHF. The J gene is TRBJ1-5, the V gene TRBV11-2, with TRBD1 identical over 7 bases. CDR1 and CDR2 from the germline V gene are SGHAT and FQNNGV. CDR3 size: 14 residues. V gave up 5 bases and J gave up 7 bases; unmatched junction bases: 8.

This CDR3 is CASSISSEGNTGELFF. In DNA, the CDR3 is TGTGCCAGTAGTATCTCCTCGGAGGGAAACACCGGGGAGCTGTTTTTT. The V call is TRBV19, the J call TRBJ2-2, with D maybe TRBD2 (6 bases). Trimming took 3 bases from V and 2 from J, leaving 13 bases between them. From germline, CDR1 is LNHDA and CDR2 SQIVND (reference sequence). This CDR3 is built from 16 residues. The complete variable domain, with remaining parts taken from reference TRBV19 and TRBJ2-2, reads DGGITQSPKYLFRKEGQNVTLSCEQNLNHDAMYWYRQDPGQGLRLIYYSQIVNDFQKGDIAEGYSVSREKKESFPLTVTSAQKNPTAFYLCASSISSEGNTGELFFGEGSRLTVL.

The chain employs TRBV19 and TRBJ1-1; D unclear. Looked up from germline, CDR1 is LNHDA and CDR2 is SQIVND (reference sequence). The CDR3 contains 13 residues. V dropped 4 bases and J dropped 5 bases, with 11 bases sitting between them. The CDR3 sequence: CASSRTAGTEAFF. Written as DNA, the CDR3 is TGTGCCAGTAGTAGGACGGCGGGGACTGAAGCTTTCTTT.

The chain links TRBV18 to TRBJ1-1; weak D call: TRBD1 (5 bases). The germline V gene encodes CDR1 KGHSH and CDR2 LQKENI. Trimming shortened V by 8 bases and J by 4 bases, and 14 bases separated the two germline ends. The CDR3 sequence is 13 residues long. In nucleotides, the CDR3 is TGTGCCAGCCGTGGGGGGGTCAGCACTGAAGCTTTCTTT. Translation gives CASRGGVSTEAFF.

The chain is built from TRBV7-3 and TRBJ1-6, with 8 bases aligning to TRBD1. The CDR3 runs to 14 residues. Germline values: CDR1 SGHTA, CDR2 FQGTGA. V trimming: 5 bases; J trimming: 7 bases; junction bases outside the gene matches: 4. In DNA form, the CDR3 reads TGTGCCAGCAGCCGCCACAGGGGGAATTCACCCCTCCACTTT. Amino acid sequence: CASSRHRGNSPLHF.

The chain is built from TRBV6-2 or TRBV6-3 and TRBJ2-1; 10 positions agree with TRBD2. This CDR3 comprises 14 residues. V shed 3 bases, J shed 8 bases, and the junction held 4 bases outside the gene matches. Germline loops: CDR1 MNHEY, CDR2 SVGEGT. The CDR3 nucleotides read TGTGCCAGCAGTTATACTAGCGGGAAAGATGAGCAGTTCTTC. As protein: CASSYTSGKDEQFF.

The V call is TRBV5-1, the J call TRBJ2-3; TRBD2 is a possible D gene (5 bases). Germline CDR1 and CDR2: SGHRS and YFSETQ. The CDR3 has 14 residues. V lost 7 bases to trimming and J lost 2 bases, with 14 bases between them. The CDR3: CASCLGGSTDTQYF. For the CDR3, the DNA is TGCGCCAGCTGCCTCGGCGGGTCCACAGATACGCAGTATTTT.

The V and J genes are TRBV6-5 and TRBJ1-4; TRBD1 is a possible D gene (5 bases). Trimming took 1 base from V and 8 from J, leaving 11 bases between them. CDR3 length: 14 residues. The germline V gene encodes CDR1 MNHEY and CDR2 SVGAGI. CDR3: CASSYLGGEEKLFF. The CDR3 nucleotides are TGTGCCAGCAGTTACTTGGGGGGTGAGGAAAAACTGTTTTTT.

CDR3 coding DNA: TGTGCCAGCAGCCCCGGGACAGGGGACGGGAACACTGAAGCTTTCTTT. As protein: CASSPGTGDGNTEAFF. This chain uses TRBV5-4 with TRBJ1-1; 10 bases are a match to TRBD1. V dropped 4 bases and J dropped 1; count of bases not matched to a gene: 7. CDR1 is SGHNT, CDR2 YYREEE, per germline (reference sequence). The CDR3 runs to 16 residues.

The J gene is TRBJ1-3, the V gene TRBV4-1; possibly TRBD1 for D (5 bases). CDR3 size: 15 residues. Trimming shortened V by 3 bases and J by 2 bases, and 11 bases separated the two germline ends. Germline V gene sequence: CDR1 MGHRA, CDR2 YSYEKL. The chain's CDR3 is CASSHARVTGNTIYF. CDR3 DNA: TGCGCCAGCAGCCACGCCAGGGTAACTGGAAACACCATATATTTT.

The V and J genes are TRBV11-3 and TRBJ2-2; D may be TRBD2 (6 bases). The CDR3 has 20 amino acids. Trimming removed 1 base from V and 4 bases from J, with 25 bases in between. CDR1 and CDR2 (germline): SGHNT, YENEEA. For the CDR3, the DNA is TGTGCCAGCAGCTTAGTAGCTTGGGGTAGCGGTCCCTCGGGCACCGGGGAGCTGTTTTTT. Translation: CASSLVAWGSGPSGTGELFF.

This clone was found a few times. The chain uses TRBV7-2 and TRBJ1-5; perhaps TRBD1 as D (5 bases). This CDR3 has 12 residues. The V gene lost 8 bases and the J gene lost 6 bases, with 11 bases spanning the gap. Germline CDR1 SGHTA, CDR2 FQGNSA. CDR3 in DNA: TGTGCCAGCGGACAAGGGGCTCAGCCCCAGCATTTT. Amino acids: CASGQGAQPQHF.

Points on this clone: This specimen includes other DNA sequences encoding the same CDR3. The chain employs TRBV4-3 and TRBJ1-3; D gene ambiguous. The CDR3 is made up of 15 amino acids. V was shortened by 1 base and J by 1 base, with 8 bases between the two germline ends. CDR1 and CDR2 (germline): LGHNA, YSLEER. CDR3 sequence: CASSQGVSSGNTIYF. In DNA, the CDR3 is TGCGCCAGCAGCCAAGGTGTGTCTTCTGGAAACACCATATATTTT.

The chain is built from TRBV5-1 and TRBJ2-2, with 9 bases identical to TRBD1. CDR1 is SGHRS, CDR2 YFSETQ, per germline. V lost 3 bases and J lost 6; bases outside the gene matches: 6. The CDR3 sequence is 15 residues long. For the CDR3, the DNA is TGCGCCAGCAGCTCCGACAGGGGGTTATCCGGGGAGCTGTTTTTT. Translation gives CASSSDRGLSGELFF.

This chain connects TRBV19 to TRBJ1-5; D uncertain. The germline CDR1 and CDR2 sequences are LNHDA and SQIVND (reference sequence). The CDR3 sequence is 16 residues long. V was pared by 7 bases and J by 3 bases, with 19 bases between. The DNA for the CDR3 is TGTGCCAGTAATTCTTTTCCCTCCGGTCTCAATCAGCCCCAGCATTTT. Amino acid sequence: CASNSFPSGLNQPQHF. Filled out from reference TRBV19 and TRBJ1-5, the complete variable domain reads DGGITQSPKYLFRKEGQNVTLSCEQNLNHDAMYWYRQDPGQGLRLIYYSQIVNDFQKGDIAEGYSVSREKKESFPLTVTSAQKNPTAFYLCASNSFPSGLNQPQHFGDGTRLSIL.